The 27 T cell receptor beta chains presented below share a single source sample, sequenced in a study of shared clonotypes between healthy human individuals. Assay used: immunoSEQ multiplex PCR; TCRdb lists only in-frame clones, some missing. The sample has roughly 2.2 million clones, 93% seen once; the top ten hold 0.39%. What was sequenced was naive CD4+ T cells from PBMCs. The subset was: CD45RA+ positively selected. The receptors come from a young man in good health. Some clones in this sample may be carry-over from other donors' samples.

The rearrangement joins TRBV27 to TRBJ2-1; the D gene is possibly TRBD1 (5 bases). The CDR3 spans 15 residues. V lost 3 bases and J lost 6, with 15 bases in between. Germline V gene data show CDR1 as MNHEY and CDR2 as SMNVEV (reference sequence). The CDR3 DNA reads TGTGCCAGCAGTTTGTGGGGCACCCCCGGCAATGAGCAGTTCTTC. It is translated as CASSLWGTPGNEQFF.

This chain links TRBV4-3 with TRBJ2-3; 11 nucleotides align to TRBD2. The V and J ends lost 5 bases and 1 base, in that order; junction bases with no gene match: 8. This CDR3 is built from 17 residues. CDR1 is LGHNA and CDR2 is YSLEER in the germline V gene. CDR3 residues: CASSYSGRAGGTDTQYF. The CDR3 DNA reads TGCGCCAGCAGCTATAGCGGGAGGGCCGGGGGCACAGATACGCAGTATTTT.

The chain has TRBV7-2 and TRBJ2-5, with 8 bases aligning to TRBD2. Per the germline V gene, CDR1 is SGHTA and CDR2 is FQGNSA. Losses at the gene ends were 1 base for V and 1 base for J; bases not matched to a gene: 8. CDR3 length equals 17 residues. The CDR3 coding sequence is TGTGCCAGCAGCTTAGGGTCGGGAGGGGGGACCCAAGAGACCCAGTACTTC. This translates into CASSLGSGGGTQETQYF.

A note on this clone: The same CDR3 also results from other DNA sequences found in this sample. The V call is TRBV28, the J call TRBJ2-7; 10 bases are shared with TRBD1. Germline lookup yields CDR1 MDHEN and CDR2 SYDVKM. V lost 5 bases to trimming and J lost 4 bases; unmatched junction nucleotides: 2. The CDR3 is made up of 13 amino acids. The CDR3 nucleotides are TGTGCCAGCAGTCGGACAGGGGGGTACGAGCAGTACTTC. This translates into CASSRTGGYEQYF.

About this clone itself: Other DNA sequences in the sample encode the same CDR3. The genes are TRBV7-2 and TRBJ2-5; D unclear. The CDR3 consists of 12 residues. Germline V CDR1 and CDR2: SGHTA, FQGNSA. The V gene lost 3 bases and the J gene lost 1 base, with 3 bases spanning the gap. The DNA of the CDR3 is TGTGCCAGCAGCTTTGGCCAAGAGACCCAGTACTTC. Residues: CASSFGQETQYF.

The chain links TRBV14 to TRBJ2-1; 14 nucleotides agree with TRBD2. This CDR3 has 19 residues. The germline V gene encodes CDR1 SGHDN and CDR2 FVKESK. The ends lost 3 bases at V and 6 bases at J; junction bases unmatched: 13. The CDR3 DNA sequence: TGTGCCAGCAGCCACCGGACTAGCGGGAGGTCTAACAATGGCAATGAGCAGTTCTTC. Translating it yields CASSHRTSGRSNNGNEQFF.

V gene TRBV19 combines with J gene TRBJ2-7, with D tentatively TRBD1 (6 bases). CDR1 and CDR2 (germline): LNHDA, SQIVND (reference sequence). The V end was cut by 3 bases, the J end by 7 bases, with 16 bases between. The CDR3 runs 14 residues. The CDR3 nucleotides read TGTGCCAGTAGTATCCTATTCGGGACAACAGAGCAGTACTTC. Its protein is CASSILFGTTEQYF.

On this clone itself: The same CDR3 can be traced to other DNA sequences in this sample. The rearrangement links TRBV28 to TRBJ1-2; no clear D. V lost 1 base, J lost 5 bases, and 5 bases lay in between. The CDR3 runs to 12 residues. The germline gives CDR1 MDHEN, CDR2 SYDVKM. The CDR3 spells CASSLSVYGYTF. DNA of the CDR3: TGTGCCAGCAGTTTATCGGTGTATGGCTACACCTTC.

V and J are TRBV4-1 and TRBJ1-6; D is unclear. The CDR3 loop spans 14 amino acids. From germline, CDR1 is MGHRA and CDR2 YSYEKL. The V end lost 0 bases, the J end lost 13 bases, and 13 bases lay between the germline ends. The CDR3 sequence is CASSQDRGQRPLHF. DNA for the CDR3: TGCGCCAGCAGCCAAGATCGTGGGCAGCGTCCCCTCCACTTT.

J is TRBJ1-1 and V is TRBV7-3, with 7 bases lining up with TRBD1. V shed 3 bases, J shed 6 bases, and the junction held 10 bases outside the gene matches. The CDR3 is made up of 15 amino acids. Per the germline V gene, CDR1 is SGHTA and CDR2 is FQGTGA. The CDR3 loop reads CASSFSGTEGSEAFF. The CDR3 DNA is TGTGCCAGCAGCTTCTCCGGGACAGAAGGCTCTGAAGCTTTCTTT.

The chain is built from TRBV28 and TRBJ1-4; weak D call: TRBD1 (6 bases). Germline CDR1 and CDR2: MDHEN and SYDVKM. CDR3 length equals 13 residues. V was clipped by 5 bases and J by 7 bases, with 11 bases between them. The CDR3 reads CASSLRGREKLFF. The CDR3 DNA reads TGTGCCAGCAGTCTACGGGGGCGTGAAAAACTGTTTTTT.

The chain combines TRBV10-3 with TRBJ1-5; D not resolved. Between the trimmed V and J ends, which lost 2 bases and 3 bases, there was a span of 8 bases. Germline CDR1 reads ENHRY; CDR2 reads SYGVKD. CDR3 length: 14 amino acids. This CDR3 is CAISEGLNNQPQHF. The DNA for the CDR3 is TGTGCCATCAGTGAGGGACTCAACAATCAGCCCCAGCATTTT.

The chain combines TRBV27 with TRBJ2-5, with D possibly TRBD2 on 5 matching bases. Germline values: CDR1 MNHEY, CDR2 SMNVEV (reference sequence). The CDR3 is 13 amino acids. V was clipped by 2 bases and J by 7 bases, with 11 bases between them. Here the CDR3 reads CASSLKPGSTQYF. The CDR3 coding sequence is TGTGCCAGCAGTTTAAAGCCGGGGTCGACCCAGTACTTC.

J is TRBJ1-4 and V is TRBV10-2; D may be TRBD1 (5 bases). The germline V gene has CDR1 WSHSY and CDR2 SAAADI. Trimming cost V 6 bases and J 2 bases, with 10 bases left between them. The CDR3 sequence is 14 residues long. CDR3 loop: CASRGHTTNEKLFF. The CDR3 nucleotides are TGCGCCAGCAGGGGGCATACGACTAATGAAAAACTGTTTTTT.

The chain employs TRBV27 and TRBJ1-5; 7 nucleotides line up with TRBD1. Losses at the gene ends were 3 bases for V and 6 bases for J; bases not matched to a gene: 5. CDR1 MNHEY and CDR2 SMNVEV come from the germline V gene (reference sequence). The CDR3 has 14 residues. The DNA for the CDR3 is TGTGCCAGCAGTTTTTTGACAGGGACTCAGCCCCAGCATTTT. Its protein is CASSFLTGTQPQHF.

V and J are TRBV28 and TRBJ2-7, with D possibly being TRBD1 (5 bases). This CDR3 region has 15 residues. Germline CDR1 and CDR2: MDHEN and SYDVKM. Trimming took 5 bases from V and 3 from J, leaving 17 bases between them. CDR3 sequence: CASSLPGKGIYEQYF. The CDR3 nucleotides are TGTGCCAGCAGTCTCCCAGGGAAAGGGATCTACGAGCAGTACTTC. Full variable domain (remainder filled in from reference TRBV28 and TRBJ2-7): DVKVTQSSRYLVKRTGEKVFLECVQDMDHENMFWYRQDPGLGLRLIYFSYDVKMKEKGDIPEGYSVSREKKERFSLILESASTNQTSMYLCASSLPGKGIYEQYFGPGTRLTVT.

The chain joins TRBV7-9 to TRBJ2-4; 7 bases align to TRBD2. Germline CDR1 reads SEHNR; CDR2 reads FQNEAQ (reference sequence). CDR3 size: 18 residues. The V gene end was trimmed by 6 bases and the J gene end by 0 bases; junction bases not matched to a gene: 14. The CDR3 reads CASRAGVRGALAKNIQYF. The CDR3 DNA reads TGTGCCAGCAGGGCGGGGGTGCGAGGGGCGCTAGCCAAAAACATTCAGTACTTC.

The genes are TRBV5-6 and TRBJ1-2; unclear D gene. V was trimmed by 1 base and J by 6 bases, leaving 22 bases between them. The CDR3 has 17 residues. The germline gives CDR1 SGHDT, CDR2 YYEEEE. In DNA, the CDR3 is TGTGCCAGCAGCTTGATTTCCAGTGATGAGGGAACCGATGGCTACACCTTC. It encodes CASSLISSDEGTDGYTF.

This clone occurred once. Different DNA sequences within this sample yield the same CDR3. The chain recombines TRBV28 with TRBJ2-7, with D unclear. V was pared by 3 bases and J by 1 base, with 10 bases between. The germline V gene has CDR1 MDHEN and CDR2 SYDVKM. There are 14 residues in the CDR3. In DNA, the CDR3 is TGTGCCAGCAGTTTGGGCAGGTATTCCTACGAGCAGTACTTC. Translated, it gives CASSLGRYSYEQYF.

The gene calls are TRBV6-1 and TRBJ2-1; 11 nucleotides line up with TRBD1. The CDR3 loop spans 15 amino acids. In germline, CDR1 is MNHNS, CDR2 SASEGT. The J segment lost 3 bases and the V segment lost 7 bases, leaving 5 bases of the junction unmatched. CDR3 in DNA: TGTGCCAGCACCAAAGGGACAGGGGGCTACAATGAGCAGTTCTTC. Its protein is CASTKGTGGYNEQFF.

The V and J genes are TRBV5-1 and TRBJ1-2; tentative D call: TRBD1 (6 bases). The CDR3 runs to 13 residues. CDR1 SGHRS and CDR2 YFSETQ come from the germline V gene. V lost 4 bases to trimming and J lost 10 bases, with 17 bases between them. In nucleotides, the CDR3 is TGCGCCAGCAGCGCGGGGGACACAAGAGACTACACCTTC. It encodes CASSAGDTRDYTF.

Worth noting for this clone: The sample carries other DNA sequences with the same CDR3. V usage is TRBV7-3 and J usage is TRBJ2-5; D gene unclear. Looked up from germline, CDR1 is SGHTA and CDR2 is FQGTGA. CDR3 length: 12 amino acids. The V end was cut by 5 bases, the J end by 5 bases, with 9 bases between. This CDR3 is CASSLLGETQYF. In DNA form, the CDR3 reads TGTGCCAGCAGCCTTCTCGGGGAGACCCAGTACTTC.

This clone was counted a single time. The CDR3 region has the DNA TGCGCCAGCAGCGACTCCCACAGGAATTGGGACACTGAAGCTTTCTTT. It yields the protein CASSDSHRNWDTEAFF. The chain is built from TRBV10-1 and TRBJ1-1; tentative D call: TRBD1 (5 bases). From germline, CDR1 is WNHNN and CDR2 SYGVQD (reference sequence). The CDR3 totals 16 residues. Trimming took off 6 bases at V and 3 bases at J, with 20 bases between the two ends.

The DNA of the CDR3 is TGCGCCAGCAGCCAAGACATTCGGACAGGGGTCGGCGAAAAACTGTTTTTT. This codes for CASSQDIRTGVGEKLFF. The V gene is TRBV4-3, the J gene TRBJ1-4; 9 bases align to TRBD1. V lost 0 bases to trimming and J lost 8 bases; unmatched junction nucleotides: 10. Per the germline V gene, CDR1 is LGHNA and CDR2 is YSLEER. The CDR3 contains 17 residues.

This clone was observed a few times. The chain has TRBV2 and TRBJ2-2; TRBD1 agrees at 7 bases. The CDR3 totals 14 residues. Looked up from germline, CDR1 is SNHLY and CDR2 is FYNNEI. J gave up 1 base and V 6 bases, and 2 bases lay outside the gene matches. CDR3 sequence: CASRGTVNTGELFF. The DNA of the CDR3 is TGTGCCAGCAGGGGGACAGTGAACACCGGGGAGCTGTTTTTT.

The chain employs TRBV29-1 and TRBJ2-3, with 8 bases identical to TRBD2. This CDR3 comprises 14 residues. Germline trimming cut 4 bases from V and 0 bases from J; bases unmatched to any gene: 3. Germline V gene sequence: CDR1 SQVTM, CDR2 ANQGSEA. CDR3 nucleotides: TGCAGCGTTGTTCCTAGCGGGAGCACAGATACGCAGTATTTT. This translates into CSVVPSGSTDTQYF.

This chain links TRBV25-1 with TRBJ1-1; a possible D gene is TRBD1 (5 bases). Per the germline V gene, CDR1 is MGHDK and CDR2 is SYGVNS. This CDR3 contains 16 residues. V shed 2 bases and J shed 1 base, with 14 bases lying between them. The CDR3 bases are TGTGCCAGCAGTGAACTGTCGACAGAGAAGAACACTGAAGCTTTCTTT. It specifies CASSELSTEKNTEAFF.